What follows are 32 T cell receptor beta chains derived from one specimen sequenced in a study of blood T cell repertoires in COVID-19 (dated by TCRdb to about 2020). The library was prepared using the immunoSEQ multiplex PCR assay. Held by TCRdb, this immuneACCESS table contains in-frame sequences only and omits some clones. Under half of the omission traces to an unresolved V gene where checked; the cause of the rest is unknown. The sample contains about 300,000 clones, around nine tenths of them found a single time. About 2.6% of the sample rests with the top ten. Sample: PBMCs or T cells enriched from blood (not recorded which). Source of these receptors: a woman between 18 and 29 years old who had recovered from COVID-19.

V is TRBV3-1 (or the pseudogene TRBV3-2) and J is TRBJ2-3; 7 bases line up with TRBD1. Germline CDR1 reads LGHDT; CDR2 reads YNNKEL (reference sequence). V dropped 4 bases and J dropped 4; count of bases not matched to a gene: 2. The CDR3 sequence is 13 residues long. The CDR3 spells CASSLQGPDTQYF. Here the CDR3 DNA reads TGTGCCAGCAGCCTACAGGGGCCAGATACGCAGTATTTT.

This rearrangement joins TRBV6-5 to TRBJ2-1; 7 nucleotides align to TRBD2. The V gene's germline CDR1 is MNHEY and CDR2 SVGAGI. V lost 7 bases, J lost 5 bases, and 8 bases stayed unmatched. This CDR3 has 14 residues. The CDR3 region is CASTKRGTHNEQFF. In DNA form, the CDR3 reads TGTGCCAGCACTAAGCGGGGCACACACAATGAGCAGTTCTTC.

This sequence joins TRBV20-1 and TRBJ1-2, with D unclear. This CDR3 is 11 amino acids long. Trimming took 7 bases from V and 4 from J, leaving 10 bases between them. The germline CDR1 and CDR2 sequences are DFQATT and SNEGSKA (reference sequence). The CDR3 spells CSGKAIYGYTF. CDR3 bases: TGCAGTGGAAAAGCGATCTATGGCTACACCTTC.

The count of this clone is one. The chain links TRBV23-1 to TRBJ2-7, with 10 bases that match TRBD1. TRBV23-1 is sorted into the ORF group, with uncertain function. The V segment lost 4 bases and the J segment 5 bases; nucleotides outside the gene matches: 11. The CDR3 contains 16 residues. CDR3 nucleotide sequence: TGCGCCAGCAGTCCCTCGCCGGGACAGGGGCCCCACGAGCAGTACTTC. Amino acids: CASSPSPGQGPHEQYF.

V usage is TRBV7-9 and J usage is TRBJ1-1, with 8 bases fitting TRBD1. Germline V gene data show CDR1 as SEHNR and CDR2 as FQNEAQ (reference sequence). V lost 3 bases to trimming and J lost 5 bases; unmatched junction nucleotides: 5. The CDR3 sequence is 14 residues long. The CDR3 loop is CASSLQGAGTEAFF. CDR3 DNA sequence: TGTGCCAGCAGCTTGCAGGGGGCGGGAACTGAAGCTTTCTTT. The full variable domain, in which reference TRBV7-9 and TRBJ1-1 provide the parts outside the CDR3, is DTGVSQNPRHKITKRGQNVTFRCDPISEHNRLYWYRQTLGQGPEFLTYFQNEAQLEKSRLLSDRFSAERPKGSFSTLEIQRTEQGDSAMYLCASSLQGAGTEAFFGQGTRLTVV.

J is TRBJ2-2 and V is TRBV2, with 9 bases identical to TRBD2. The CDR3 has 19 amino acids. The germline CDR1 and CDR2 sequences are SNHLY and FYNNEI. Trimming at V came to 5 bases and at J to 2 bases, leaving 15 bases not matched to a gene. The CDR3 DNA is TGTGCCAGCAGTCACGTTGAGACTAGCGGATTTAGCAACACCGGGGAGCTGTTTTTT. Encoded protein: CASSHVETSGFSNTGELFF.

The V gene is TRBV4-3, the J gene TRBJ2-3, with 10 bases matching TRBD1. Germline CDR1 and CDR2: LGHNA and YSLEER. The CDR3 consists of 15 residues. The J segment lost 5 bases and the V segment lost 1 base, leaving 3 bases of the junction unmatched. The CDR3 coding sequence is TGCGCCAGCAGCCAAGGGGACAGGGGTGGAGATACGCAGTATTTT. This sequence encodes CASSQGDRGGDTQYF.

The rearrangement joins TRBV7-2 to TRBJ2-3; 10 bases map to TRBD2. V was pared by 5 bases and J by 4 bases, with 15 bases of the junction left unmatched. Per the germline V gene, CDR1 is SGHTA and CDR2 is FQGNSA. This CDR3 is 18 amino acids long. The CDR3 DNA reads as TGTGCCAGCAGCAACAATAGTAGGGCTAGCGGGAGACCAGATACGCAGTATTTT. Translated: CASSNNSRASGRPDTQYF.

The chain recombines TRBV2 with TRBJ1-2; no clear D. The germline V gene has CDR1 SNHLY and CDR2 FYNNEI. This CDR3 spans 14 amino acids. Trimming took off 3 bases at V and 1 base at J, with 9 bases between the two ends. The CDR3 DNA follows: TGTGCCAGCAGTGATCCGGGATATAACTATGGCTACACCTTC. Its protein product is CASSDPGYNYGYTF.

CDR3 in DNA: TGTGCCAGCAGCTCTCTTATGGTGAGGAGTGAAAAACTGTTTTTT. This codes for CASSSLMVRSEKLFF. The rearrangement joins TRBV27 to TRBJ1-4; D is uncertain. V was cut by 6 bases and J by 7 bases, with 18 bases left in between. Germline CDR1 MNHEY, CDR2 SMNVEV (reference sequence). This CDR3 has 15 amino acids.

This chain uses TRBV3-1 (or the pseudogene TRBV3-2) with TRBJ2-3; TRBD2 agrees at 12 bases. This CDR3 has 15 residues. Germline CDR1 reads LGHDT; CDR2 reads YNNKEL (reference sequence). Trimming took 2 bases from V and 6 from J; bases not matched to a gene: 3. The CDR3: CASSQRTSGVDTQYF. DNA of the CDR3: TGTGCCAGCAGCCAAAGGACTAGCGGGGTGGATACGCAGTATTTT.

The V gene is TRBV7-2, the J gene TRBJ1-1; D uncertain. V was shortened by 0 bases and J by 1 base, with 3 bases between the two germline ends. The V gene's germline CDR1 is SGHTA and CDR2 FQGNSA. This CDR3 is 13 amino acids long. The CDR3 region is CASSLAANTEAFF. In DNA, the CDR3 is TGTGCCAGCAGCTTAGCGGCGAACACTGAAGCTTTCTTT.

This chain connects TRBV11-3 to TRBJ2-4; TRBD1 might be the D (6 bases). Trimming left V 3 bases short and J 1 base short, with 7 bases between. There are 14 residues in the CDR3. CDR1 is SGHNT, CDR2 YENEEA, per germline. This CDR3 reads CASSFRGAKNIQYF. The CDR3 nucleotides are TGTGCCAGCAGCTTTAGGGGGGCCAAAAACATTCAGTACTTC.

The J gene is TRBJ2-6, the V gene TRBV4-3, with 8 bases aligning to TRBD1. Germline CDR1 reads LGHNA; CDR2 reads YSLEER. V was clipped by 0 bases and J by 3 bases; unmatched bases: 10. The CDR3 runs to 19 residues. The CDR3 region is CASSQDPRTGFRGANVLTF. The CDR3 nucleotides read TGCGCCAGCAGCCAAGATCCCAGGACAGGGTTTCGTGGGGCCAACGTCCTGACTTTC.

CDR3 bases: TGTGCCAGCAGCACCGGACTAGCGGGAATGGGTGAGCAGTTCTTC. Its translation is CASSTGLAGMGEQFF. V and J are TRBV7-3 and TRBJ2-1; 12 bases align to TRBD2. V dropped 5 bases and J dropped 9; count of bases not matched to a gene: 8. The CDR3 spans 15 residues. The germline CDR1 and CDR2 sequences are SGHTA and FQGTGA.

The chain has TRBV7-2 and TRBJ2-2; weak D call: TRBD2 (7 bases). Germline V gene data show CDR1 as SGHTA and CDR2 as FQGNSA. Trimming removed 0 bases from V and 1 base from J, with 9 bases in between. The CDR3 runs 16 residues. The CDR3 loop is CASSLAGGLNTGELFF. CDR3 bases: TGTGCCAGCAGCTTAGCGGGGGGGCTGAACACCGGGGAGCTGTTTTTT.

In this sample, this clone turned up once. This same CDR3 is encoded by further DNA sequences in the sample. The CDR3, as DNA: TGTGCCATCAGTGAGTGGGGGGGCTCCTACGAGCAGTACTTC. Its protein product is CAISEWGGSYEQYF. The chain carries TRBV10-3 and TRBJ2-7, with 7 nucleotides matching TRBD2. Losses at the gene ends were 1 base for V and 0 bases for J; bases not matched to a gene: 0. The V gene's germline CDR1 is ENHRY and CDR2 SYGVKD. CDR3 length: 14 amino acids.

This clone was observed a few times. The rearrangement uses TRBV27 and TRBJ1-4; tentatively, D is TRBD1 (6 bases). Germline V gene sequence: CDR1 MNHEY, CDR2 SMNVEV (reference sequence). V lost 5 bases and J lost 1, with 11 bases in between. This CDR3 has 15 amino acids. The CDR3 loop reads CASSLHRETNEKLFF. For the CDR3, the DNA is TGTGCCAGCAGTCTCCACAGGGAAACTAATGAAAAACTGTTTTTT.

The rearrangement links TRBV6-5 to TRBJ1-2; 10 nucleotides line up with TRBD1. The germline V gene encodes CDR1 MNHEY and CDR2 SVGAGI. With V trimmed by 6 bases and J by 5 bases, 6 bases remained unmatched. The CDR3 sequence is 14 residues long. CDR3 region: CASRGTGDAYGYTF. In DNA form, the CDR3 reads TGTGCCAGCAGAGGGACAGGGGACGCTTATGGCTACACCTTC.

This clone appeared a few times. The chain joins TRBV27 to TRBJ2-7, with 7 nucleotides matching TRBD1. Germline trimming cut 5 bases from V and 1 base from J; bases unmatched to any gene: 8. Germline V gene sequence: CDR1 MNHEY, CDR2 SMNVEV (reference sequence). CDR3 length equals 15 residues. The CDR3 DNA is TGTGCCAGCAGTGATCGACAGGGACGGTCCTACGAGCAGTACTTC. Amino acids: CASSDRQGRSYEQYF.

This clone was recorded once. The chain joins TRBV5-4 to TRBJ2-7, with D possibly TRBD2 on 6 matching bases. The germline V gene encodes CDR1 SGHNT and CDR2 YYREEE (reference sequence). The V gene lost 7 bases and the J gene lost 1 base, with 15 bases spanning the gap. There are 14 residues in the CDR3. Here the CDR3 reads CASHGQGGSYEQYF. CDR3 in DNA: TGTGCCAGCCATGGGCAGGGAGGATCCTACGAGCAGTACTTC.

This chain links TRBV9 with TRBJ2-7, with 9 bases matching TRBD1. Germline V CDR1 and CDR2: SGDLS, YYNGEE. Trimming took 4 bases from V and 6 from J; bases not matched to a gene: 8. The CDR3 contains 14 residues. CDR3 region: CASSTTGTGTEQYF. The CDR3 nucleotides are TGTGCCAGCAGCACCACCGGGACAGGGACCGAGCAGTACTTC. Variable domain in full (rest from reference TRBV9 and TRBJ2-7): DSGVTQTPKHLITATGQRVTLRCSPRSGDLSVYWYQQSLDQGLQFLIQYYNGEERAKGNILERFSAQQFPDLHSELNLSSLELGDSALYFCASSTTGTGTEQYFGPGTRLTVT.

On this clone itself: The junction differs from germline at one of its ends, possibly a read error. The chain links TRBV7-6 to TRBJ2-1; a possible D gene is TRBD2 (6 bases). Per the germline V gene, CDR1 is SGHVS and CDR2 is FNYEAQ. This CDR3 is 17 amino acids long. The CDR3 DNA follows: TGTACCAGCAGCTTACCTCCGGGAGACCTAGGATTCAATGAGCAGTTCTTC. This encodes CTSSLPPGDLGFNEQFF. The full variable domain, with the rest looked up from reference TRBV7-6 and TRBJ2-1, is GAGVSQSPRYKVTKRGQDVALRCDPISGHVSLYWYRQALGQGPEFLTYFNYEAQQDKSGLPNDRFSAERPEGSISTLTIQRTEQRDSAMYRCTSSLPPGDLGFNEQFFGPGTRLTVL.

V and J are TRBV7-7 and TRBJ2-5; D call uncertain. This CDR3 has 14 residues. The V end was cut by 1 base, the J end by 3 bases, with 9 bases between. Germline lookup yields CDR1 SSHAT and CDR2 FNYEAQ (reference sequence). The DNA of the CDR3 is TGTGCCAGCAGCTTAGGGCAGGCCAAAGAGACCCAGTACTTC. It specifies CASSLGQAKETQYF.

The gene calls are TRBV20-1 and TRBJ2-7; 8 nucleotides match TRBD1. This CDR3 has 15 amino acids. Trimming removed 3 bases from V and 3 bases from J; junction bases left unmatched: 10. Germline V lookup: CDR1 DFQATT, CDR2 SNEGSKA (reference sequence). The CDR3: CSASGGQAQGYEQYF. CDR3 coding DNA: TGCAGTGCTAGTGGGGGACAGGCGCAGGGCTACGAGCAGTACTTC.

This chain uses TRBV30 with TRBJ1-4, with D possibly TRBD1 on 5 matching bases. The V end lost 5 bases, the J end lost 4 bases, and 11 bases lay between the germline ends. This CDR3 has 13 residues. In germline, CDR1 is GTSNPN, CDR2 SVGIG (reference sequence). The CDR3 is CAWARGGNEKLFF. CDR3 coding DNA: TGTGCCTGGGCACGGGGGGGTAATGAAAAACTGTTTTTT.

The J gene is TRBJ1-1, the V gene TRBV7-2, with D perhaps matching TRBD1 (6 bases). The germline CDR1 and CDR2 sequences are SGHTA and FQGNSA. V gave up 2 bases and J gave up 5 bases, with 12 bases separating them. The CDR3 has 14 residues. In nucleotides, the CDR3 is TGTGCCAGCAGCTTATCCAGGGGTCGTACTGAAGCTTTCTTT. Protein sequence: CASSLSRGRTEAFF.

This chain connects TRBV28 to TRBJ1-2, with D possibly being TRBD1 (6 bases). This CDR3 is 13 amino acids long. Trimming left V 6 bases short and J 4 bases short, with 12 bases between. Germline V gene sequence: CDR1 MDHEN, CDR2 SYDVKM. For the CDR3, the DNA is TGTGCCAGCAGCGAGGGACATAGCTATGGCTACACCTTC. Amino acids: CASSEGHSYGYTF.

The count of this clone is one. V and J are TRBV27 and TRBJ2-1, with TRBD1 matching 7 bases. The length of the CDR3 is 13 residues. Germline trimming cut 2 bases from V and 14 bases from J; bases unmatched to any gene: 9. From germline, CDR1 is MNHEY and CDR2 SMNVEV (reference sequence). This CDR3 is CASSLISPGQKFF. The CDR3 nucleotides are TGTGCCAGCAGTTTAATTTCCCCGGGACAGAAGTTCTTC.

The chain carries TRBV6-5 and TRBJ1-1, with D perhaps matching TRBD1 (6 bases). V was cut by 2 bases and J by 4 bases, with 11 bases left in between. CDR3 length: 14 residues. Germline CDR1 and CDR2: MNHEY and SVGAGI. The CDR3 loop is CASSYLAGATEAFF. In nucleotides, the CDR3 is TGTGCCAGCAGTTACCTCGCAGGGGCCACTGAAGCTTTCTTT.

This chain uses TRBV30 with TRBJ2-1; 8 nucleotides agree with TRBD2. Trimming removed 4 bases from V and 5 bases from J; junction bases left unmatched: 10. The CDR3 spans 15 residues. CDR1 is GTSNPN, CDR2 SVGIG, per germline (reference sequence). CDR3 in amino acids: CAWNPSGSINNEQFF. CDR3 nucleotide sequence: TGTGCCTGGAATCCCAGCGGGAGTATCAACAATGAGCAGTTCTTC.

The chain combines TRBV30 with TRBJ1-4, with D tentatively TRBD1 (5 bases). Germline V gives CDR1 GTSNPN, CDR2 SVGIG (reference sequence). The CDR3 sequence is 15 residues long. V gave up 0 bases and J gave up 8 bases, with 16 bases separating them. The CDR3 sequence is CAWSVRGTGYEKLFF. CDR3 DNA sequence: TGTGCCTGGAGTGTACGAGGCACAGGATACGAAAAACTGTTTTTT.